The 17 T cell receptor beta chains below were found in one sample sequenced in a study of identical twins. Each CDR3 protein gets one entry after TCRdb re-called the 5' RACE reads with MiXCR. Among roughly 770,000 distinct CDR3 sequences, 18% were seen once, and the ten largest hold around 13%. The sample was also linked to a second study, of T cells expressing NK-cell markers.

The sample consisted of PBMCs. The receptors were sampled from a woman aged 18-29 years in good health.

In this sample, this clonotype turned up many times. The gene calls are TRBV12-3 or TRBV12-4 and TRBJ2-2, with D tentatively TRBD2 (5 bases). The CDR3 is 15 amino acids. Trimming took 8 bases from V and 5 from J, leaving 18 bases between them. CDR3 sequence (DNA): TGTGCCAGCTGGGAGTTGGGCCTGGGGACCGGGGAGCTGTTTTTT. Protein product: CASWELGLGTGELFF.

This chain connects TRBV10-3 to TRBJ2-3; D is perhaps TRBD2 (5 bases). V was shortened by 2 bases and J by 10 bases, with 13 bases between the two germline ends. Germline-derived CDR1 and CDR2 are ENHRY and SYGVKD. CDR3 length: 13 amino acids. The CDR3 nucleotides are TGTGCCATCAGTGAGGCTAGCTCGGATCCGCAGTATTTT. Its translation: CAISEASSDPQYF.

This chain uses TRBV20-1 with TRBJ2-7; possible D gene TRBD1, 6 bases. With 5 bases removed from V and 0 bases from J, the gap between germline ends came to 14 bases. This CDR3 is 14 amino acids long. Germline V gene sequence: CDR1 DFQATT, CDR2 SNEGSKA (reference sequence). The CDR3 region is CSALRQASSYEQYF. CDR3 DNA: TGCAGTGCTCTGAGACAGGCGAGCTCCTACGAGCAGTACTTC.

DNA for the CDR3: TGTGCCATCTCCTTACAGGGGACCTTCACTGAAGCTTTCTTT. Translating it yields CAISLQGTFTEAFF. This rearrangement joins TRBV10-3 to TRBJ1-1; 7 nucleotides align to TRBD1. Germline V gene sequence: CDR1 ENHRY, CDR2 SYGVKD. This CDR3 spans 14 amino acids. Trimming removed 8 bases from V and 4 bases from J; junction bases left unmatched: 10.

This chain connects TRBV5-6 to TRBJ2-3; D is undetermined. The CDR3 loop spans 14 amino acids. Per the germline V gene, CDR1 is SGHDT and CDR2 is YYEEEE. V lost 0 bases to trimming and J lost 2 bases, with 7 bases between them. The CDR3 coding sequence is TGTGCCAGCAGCTTGGACACGAACACAGATACGCAGTATTTT. The encoded protein is CASSLDTNTDTQYF. Filled out from reference TRBV5-6 and TRBJ2-3, the complete variable domain reads DAGVTQSPTHLIKTRGQQVTLRCSPKSGHDTVSWYQQALGQGPQFIFQYYEEEERQRGNFPDRFSGHQFPNYSSELNVNALLLGDSALYLCASSLDTNTDTQYFGPGTRLTVL.

Here the CDR3 reads CSATGISTYEQYF. CDR3 DNA: TGCAGCGCTACAGGGATCTCTACCTACGAGCAGTACTTC. This chain uses TRBV29-1 with TRBJ2-7; D may be TRBD1 (6 bases). V was cut by 7 bases and J by 2 bases, with 15 bases left in between. The germline V gene encodes CDR1 SQVTM and CDR2 ANQGSEA. The CDR3 loop spans 13 amino acids.

The chain recombines TRBV24-1 with TRBJ2-3; 7 nucleotides align to TRBD1. Germline CDR1 and CDR2: KGHDR and SFDVKD. The CDR3 spans 12 residues. V dropped 4 bases and J dropped 8; count of bases not matched to a gene: 2. The CDR3 spells CATSEQGSTQYF. In DNA form, the CDR3 reads TGTGCCACCAGTGAACAGGGGAGTACGCAGTATTTT.

About this clonotype itself: This could be a read error, since a much larger clone is one nucleotide away. The V call is TRBV12-3 or TRBV12-4, the J call TRBJ2-1; TRBD2 matches at 7 bases. Trimming took 6 bases from V and 12 from J; bases not matched to a gene: 8. The CDR3 extends over 12 amino acids. CDR3 nucleotide sequence: TGTGCCAGCAGCCGGACTAGAGTTGTGCAGTTCTTC. This encodes CASSRTRVVQFF.

V gene TRBV19 combines with J gene TRBJ1-5; TRBD1 aligns across 8 bases. Germline lookup yields CDR1 LNHDA and CDR2 SQIVND (reference sequence). Losses at the gene ends were 7 bases for V and 6 bases for J; bases not matched to a gene: 8. This CDR3 spans 14 amino acids. The CDR3 region is CASNQGAGGQPQHF. The CDR3 DNA sequence: TGTGCCAGTAATCAGGGGGCAGGGGGTCAGCCCCAGCATTTT.

The chain is built from TRBV7-9 and TRBJ2-7; D is unclear. The CDR3 loop spans 13 amino acids. Between the trimmed V and J ends, which lost 2 bases and 5 bases, there was a span of 10 bases. CDR1 and CDR2 from the germline V gene are SEHNR and FQNEAQ (reference sequence). The CDR3 region has the DNA TGTGCCAGCAGCTTAATCTTGGGCCACGAGCAGTACTTC. Translated: CASSLILGHEQYF.

This clonotype was detected only a few times. The chain couples TRBV3-1 to TRBJ2-1, with D possibly matching TRBD1 (5 bases). This CDR3 has 14 amino acids. CDR1 is LGHDT and CDR2 is YNNKEL in the germline V gene (reference sequence). Trimming pared 1 base from V and 9 bases from J, leaving 13 bases between. CDR3 residues: CASSQGTSNGEQFF. The CDR3 DNA reads TGTGCCAGCAGCCAAGGGACATCTAACGGTGAGCAGTTCTTC.

The CDR3 spells CASTENVWTNSGANVLTF. CDR3 nucleotides: TGTGCCAGCACCGAGAATGTTTGGACCAACTCTGGGGCCAACGTCCTGACTTTC. The chain couples TRBV12-3 or TRBV12-4 to TRBJ2-6; D unclear. The CDR3 length is 18 residues. Trimming shortened V by 7 bases and J by 0 bases, and 19 bases separated the two germline ends.

A few counts support this clonotype. The V gene is TRBV15, the J gene TRBJ1-1; D might be TRBD1 (5 bases). The CDR3 is made up of 15 amino acids. V was trimmed by 3 bases and J by 3 bases, leaving 14 bases between them. The germline V gene encodes CDR1 LNHNV and CDR2 YYDKDF (reference sequence). The DNA of the CDR3 is TGTGCCACCAGCAGGGACCTGAGGGGTGACACTGAAGCTTTCTTT. Translation gives CATSRDLRGDTEAFF.

The J gene is TRBJ1-2, the V gene TRBV7-9, with TRBD1 matching 7 bases. Trimming took 3 bases from V and 3 from J; bases not matched to a gene: 4. Germline CDR1 reads SEHNR; CDR2 reads FQNEAQ (reference sequence). The CDR3 length is 14 residues. DNA of the CDR3: TGTGCCAGCAGCTTCGCGACAGGGTACTATGGCTACACCTTC. This codes for CASSFATGYYGYTF.

This chain joins TRBV12-3 or TRBV12-4 and TRBJ1-1; 7 bases are shared with TRBD1. The length of the CDR3 is 12 residues. The J segment lost 8 bases and the V segment lost 3 bases, leaving 3 bases of the junction unmatched. CDR3 coding DNA: TGTGCCAGCAGTTTGGACAGGTTGGAAGCTTTCTTT. Amino acids: CASSLDRLEAFF.

The chain employs TRBV12-3 or TRBV12-4 and TRBJ1-1; D unresolved. Trimming cost V 6 bases and J 5 bases, with 7 bases left between them. The CDR3 sequence is 11 residues long. Here the CDR3 DNA reads TGTGCCAGCAGCGTATGGACTGAAGCTTTCTTT. Residues: CASSVWTEAFF.

The V call is TRBV10-3, the J call TRBJ1-2; D remains unclear. Trimming took off 3 bases at V and 4 bases at J, with 15 bases between the two ends. The length of the CDR3 is 15 residues. Germline V lookup: CDR1 ENHRY, CDR2 SYGVKD. The CDR3 nucleotides are TGTGCCATCAGTGAAGAGATCTCGGCACCCTATGGCTACACCTTC. This encodes CAISEEISAPYGYTF.